The 11 T cell receptor beta chains below come from one sample, sequenced in a study of CD8 T cells in Susac syndrome. The RNA, about 0.5 to 1 ug, was put through reverse transcription using random hexamers. TCRdb ran MiXCR on the immunoSEQ multiplex PCR reads and lists one entry per CDR3 protein. The table includes 95,000 to 150,000 distinct CDR3 sequences, under 96% detected once. The specimen sequenced was CD4+ T cells from PBMCs. The receptors here all came from a human donor with Susac syndrome.

The J gene is TRBJ2-1, the V gene TRBV30; D is undetermined. V shed 3 bases and J shed 4 bases, with 7 bases lying between them. The germline CDR1 and CDR2 sequences are GTSNPN and SVGIG (reference sequence). The CDR3 length is 12 residues. The CDR3 region has the DNA TGTGCCTGGAGGGGATTGTACAATGAGCAGTTCTTC. The encoded protein is CAWRGLYNEQFF.

CDR3 region: CASSLGPSTREKLFF. The DNA of the CDR3 is TGCGCCAGCAGCTTGGGACCCTCGACAAGGGAAAAACTGTTTTTT. The rearrangement joins TRBV5-1 to TRBJ1-4; D is ambiguous. This CDR3 is built from 15 residues. The germline V gene encodes CDR1 SGHRS and CDR2 YFSETQ. Deletions cut 0 bases from V and 8 bases from J, with 14 bases between.

The chain employs TRBV20-1 and TRBJ1-1, with 10 bases lining up with TRBD1. CDR3 length: 15 residues. Germline V gives CDR1 DFQATT, CDR2 SNEGSKA (reference sequence). Trimming cost V 5 bases and J 3 bases; bases outside gene matches: 9. The CDR3 sequence is CSAHHPGTGDTEAFF. CDR3 bases: TGCAGTGCTCACCATCCCGGGACAGGGGACACTGAAGCTTTCTTT.

The chain employs TRBV4-1 and TRBJ2-2, with TRBD2 as a possible D gene (5 bases). Trimming left V 0 bases short and J 7 bases short, with 9 bases between. CDR1 and CDR2 (germline): MGHRA, YSYEKL. The CDR3 extends over 14 amino acids. The CDR3 bases are TGCGCCAGCAGCCAAGAGGATCGGGGCGGGGAGCTGTTTTTT. Its translation: CASSQEDRGGELFF.

The J gene is TRBJ2-1, the V gene TRBV12-3 or TRBV12-4; D unresolved. With 6 bases removed from V and 10 bases from J, the gap between germline ends came to 10 bases. The CDR3 covers 11 residues. As DNA, the CDR3 is TGTGCCAGCAGCCTACCTCGGGAGCAGTTCTTC. Residues: CASSLPREQFF.

V and J are TRBV29-1 and TRBJ1-1, with 7 bases aligning to TRBD1. The CDR3 sequence is 14 residues long. V lost 4 bases and J lost 9; bases outside the gene matches: 14. Germline V gene lookup returns CDR1 SQVTM and CDR2 ANQGSEA. CDR3 sequence (DNA): TGCAGCGTTGCCCTGGACAGGTCTTATGGGAAAGCTTTCTTT. Amino acids: CSVALDRSYGKAFF.

This chain connects TRBV30 to TRBJ2-1; D might be TRBD2 (6 bases). V was trimmed by 0 bases and J by 6 bases, leaving 15 bases between them. CDR1 is GTSNPN, CDR2 SVGIG, per germline (reference sequence). This CDR3 contains 15 residues. CDR3 sequence: CAWSVRLDAGNEQFF. In nucleotides, the CDR3 is TGTGCCTGGAGTGTCAGACTAGATGCGGGCAATGAGCAGTTCTTC.

The chain employs TRBV28 and TRBJ2-7; 7 bases agree with TRBD2. The CDR3 has 15 amino acids. The junction had 8 bases not matched to a gene; V was cut back by 5 bases and J by 1 base. Germline CDR1 is MDHEN and CDR2 is SYDVKM. The CDR3 DNA sequence: TGTGCCAGCAGTGGTAGCGGGTCAGGGTCCTACGAGCAGTACTTC. Translated: CASSGSGSGSYEQYF.

V is TRBV4-1 and J is TRBJ2-7; D may match TRBD1 or TRBD2 (5 bases each). V was trimmed by 4 bases and J by 1 base, leaving 11 bases between them. The CDR3 has 14 amino acids. Germline CDR1 and CDR2: MGHRA and YSYEKL. CDR3 nucleotide sequence: TGCGCCAGCAGCCTACAAGAGGGGTCCTACGAGCAGTACTTC. Residues: CASSLQEGSYEQYF.

V and J are TRBV20-1 and TRBJ1-5; D not certain. This CDR3 is 13 amino acids long. Germline values: CDR1 DFQATT, CDR2 SNEGSKA (reference sequence). V lost 0 bases and J lost 4, with 7 bases in between. CDR3 loop: CSARDSWNQPQHF. CDR3 coding DNA: TGCAGTGCTAGAGATTCGTGGAATCAGCCCCAGCATTTT.

The chain couples TRBV7-2 to TRBJ2-5; weak D call: TRBD1 (6 bases). The germline V gene encodes CDR1 SGHTA and CDR2 FQGNSA. V was cut by 5 bases and J by 2 bases, with 15 bases left in between. The CDR3 is 15 amino acids. The CDR3 protein is CASSPRQDLQETQYF. The DNA for the CDR3 is TGTGCCAGCAGCCCGAGACAGGACCTGCAAGAGACCCAGTACTTC.